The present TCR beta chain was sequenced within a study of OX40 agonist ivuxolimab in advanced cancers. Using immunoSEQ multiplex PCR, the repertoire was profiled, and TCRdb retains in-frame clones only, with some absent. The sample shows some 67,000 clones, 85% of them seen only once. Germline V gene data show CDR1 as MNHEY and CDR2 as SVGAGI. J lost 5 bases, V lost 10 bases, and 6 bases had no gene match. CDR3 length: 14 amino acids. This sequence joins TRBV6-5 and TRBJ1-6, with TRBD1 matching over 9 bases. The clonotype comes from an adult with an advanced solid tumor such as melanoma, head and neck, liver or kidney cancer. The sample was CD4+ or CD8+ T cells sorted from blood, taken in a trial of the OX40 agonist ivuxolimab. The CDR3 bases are TGTGCCACCACACAGGGGGCGAATAATTCACCCCTCCACTTT. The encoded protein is CATTQGANNSPLHF.